Below, 6 T cell receptor beta chains from the same sample are listed, as sequenced in a study of response to subunit inactivated influenza vaccine. TCRdb reanalysed the RT-PCR reads using MiXCR and keeps one entry per CDR3 protein. This table holds hundreds of thousands of distinct CDR3 sequences, roughly 22% found once. Sample: PBMCs from blood, taken roughly 20 months after vaccination. Receptors were obtained from a man aged 50-75 years who received an inactivated influenza vaccine.

The gene calls are TRBV19 and TRBJ1-1, with 7 positions matching TRBD1. The CDR3 loop spans 14 amino acids. Germline trimming cut 7 bases from V and 0 bases from J; bases unmatched to any gene: 5. Per the germline V gene, CDR1 is LNHDA and CDR2 is SQIVND (reference sequence). The DNA of the CDR3 is TGTGCCAGTAAGCTGACAGGGTTGAACACTGAAGCTTTCTTT. Its translation: CASKLTGLNTEAFF.

The CDR3 region is CASSSAGVDTGELFF. CDR3 coding DNA: TGTGCCAGCAGCTCGGCCGGGGTAGACACCGGGGAGCTGTTTTTT. The chain uses TRBV5-5 and TRBJ2-2, with D perhaps TRBD2 (5 bases). This CDR3 contains 15 residues. Trimming shortened V by 3 bases and J by 3 bases, and 12 bases separated the two germline ends. Germline CDR1 and CDR2: SGHKS and YYEKEE (reference sequence).

The chain links TRBV4-1 to TRBJ2-2; possibly TRBD2 for D (6 bases). This CDR3 comprises 15 residues. V lost 0 bases and J lost 3, with 8 bases in between. CDR1 is MGHRA and CDR2 is YSYEKL in the germline V gene. The CDR3 loop is CASSQDAGHTGELFF. The CDR3 nucleotides are TGCGCCAGCAGCCAAGATGCGGGGCACACCGGGGAGCTGTTTTTT.

The chain has TRBV28 and TRBJ1-1; D gene ambiguous. Germline V gene lookup returns CDR1 MDHEN and CDR2 SYDVKM. Trimming stripped 7 bases from V and 4 bases from J, with 16 bases between. The CDR3 has 14 amino acids. The CDR3 sequence is CASTRGDWATEAFF. CDR3 bases: TGTGCCAGCACCCGGGGAGACTGGGCCACTGAAGCTTTCTTT.

This sequence joins TRBV5-6 and TRBJ2-1; 7 bases fit TRBD2. Germline CDR1 is SGHDT and CDR2 is YYEEEE. This CDR3 region has 16 residues. Losses at the gene ends were 2 bases for V and 3 bases for J; bases not matched to a gene: 8. CDR3 residues: CASSFSGGGYYNEQFF. The DNA for the CDR3 is TGTGCCAGCAGCTTTTCTGGGGGGGGATACTACAATGAGCAGTTCTTC.

The rearrangement links TRBV15 to TRBJ1-4; D may be TRBD1 (5 bases). Trimming left V 5 bases short and J 8 bases short, with 15 bases between. Germline V gene data show CDR1 as LNHNV and CDR2 as YYDKDF (reference sequence). The length of the CDR3 is 14 residues. The CDR3 sequence is CATSGHDRIEKLFF. CDR3 bases: TGTGCCACCAGCGGACACGACCGCATAGAAAAACTGTTTTTT.